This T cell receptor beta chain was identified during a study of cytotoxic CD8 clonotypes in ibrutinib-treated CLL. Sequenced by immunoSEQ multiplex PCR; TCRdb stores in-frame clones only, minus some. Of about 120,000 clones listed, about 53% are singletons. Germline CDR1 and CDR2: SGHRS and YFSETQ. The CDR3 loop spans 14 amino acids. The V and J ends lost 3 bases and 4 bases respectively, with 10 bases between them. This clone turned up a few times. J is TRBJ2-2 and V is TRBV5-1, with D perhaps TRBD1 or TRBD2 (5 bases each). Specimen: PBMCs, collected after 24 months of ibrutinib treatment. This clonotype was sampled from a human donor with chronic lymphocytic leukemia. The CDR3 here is CASSSQGATGELFF. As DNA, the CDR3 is TGCGCCAGCAGCTCTCAGGGAGCCACCGGGGAGCTGTTTTTT.